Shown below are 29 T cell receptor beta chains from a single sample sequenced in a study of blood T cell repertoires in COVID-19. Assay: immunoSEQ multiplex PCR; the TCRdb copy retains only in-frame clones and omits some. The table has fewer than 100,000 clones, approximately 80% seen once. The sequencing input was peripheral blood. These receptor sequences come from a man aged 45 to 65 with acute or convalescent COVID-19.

The CDR3 sequence is CASSQGVNYGYTF. CDR3 coding DNA: TGTGCCAGCAGCCAAGGGGTTAACTATGGCTACACCTTC. The chain has TRBV7-9 and TRBJ1-2, with a tentative D call TRBD1 (5 bases). This CDR3 is built from 13 residues. V was clipped by 5 bases and J by 1 base, with 8 bases between them. In germline, CDR1 is SEHNR, CDR2 FQNEAQ (reference sequence).

CDR3 sequence (DNA): TGTGCCATCAGTGAGTTGGACAGGGCCTACGAGCAGTACTTC. Protein: CAISELDRAYEQYF. The rearrangement joins TRBV10-3 to TRBJ2-7; 8 nucleotides align to TRBD1. The CDR3 sequence is 14 residues long. CDR1 ENHRY and CDR2 SYGVKD come from the germline V gene. Trimming cost V 1 base and J 2 bases; bases outside gene matches: 1.

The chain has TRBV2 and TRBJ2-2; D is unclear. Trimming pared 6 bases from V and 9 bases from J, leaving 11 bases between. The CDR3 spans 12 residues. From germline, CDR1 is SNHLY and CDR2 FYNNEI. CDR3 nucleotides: TGTGCCAGCAGCGATTGGAGTCGGGAGCTGTTTTTT. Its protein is CASSDWSRELFF.

The CDR3: CATLNRGDTDTQYF. Here the CDR3 DNA reads TGTGCCACCCTCAACAGGGGGGACACAGATACGCAGTATTTT. The chain employs TRBV6-5 and TRBJ2-3, with 8 nucleotides matching TRBD1. This CDR3 comprises 14 residues. With V trimmed by 10 bases and J by 2 bases, 8 bases remained unmatched. Germline CDR1 and CDR2: MNHEY and SVGAGI.

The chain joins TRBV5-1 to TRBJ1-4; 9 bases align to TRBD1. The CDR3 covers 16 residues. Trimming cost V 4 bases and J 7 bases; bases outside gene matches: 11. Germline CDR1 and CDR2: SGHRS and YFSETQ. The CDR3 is CASSQGDRAKFEKLFF. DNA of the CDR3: TGCGCCAGCAGCCAAGGGGACAGGGCCAAATTTGAAAAACTGTTTTTT.

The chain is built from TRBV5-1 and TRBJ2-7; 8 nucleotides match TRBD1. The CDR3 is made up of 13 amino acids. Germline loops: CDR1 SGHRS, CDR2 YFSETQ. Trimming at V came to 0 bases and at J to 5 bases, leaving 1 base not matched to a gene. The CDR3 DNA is TGCGCCAGCAGCTTGGAACAGGGGGACGAGCAGTACTTC. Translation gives CASSLEQGDEQYF.

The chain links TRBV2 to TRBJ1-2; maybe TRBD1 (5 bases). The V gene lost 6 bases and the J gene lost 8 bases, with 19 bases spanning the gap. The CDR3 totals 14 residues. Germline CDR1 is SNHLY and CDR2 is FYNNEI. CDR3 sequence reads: CASSLVGGTNGYTF. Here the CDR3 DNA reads TGTGCCAGCAGCCTGGTAGGAGGGACTAACGGCTACACCTTC.

The CDR3 DNA reads as TGTGCCAGCAGTGACGCGGGGCCGGGCACCGGGGAGCTGTTTTTT. Translated, it gives CASSDAGPGTGELFF. The V call is TRBV25-1, the J call TRBJ2-2; possibly TRBD2 for D (6 bases). Per the germline V gene, CDR1 is MGHDK and CDR2 is SYGVNS. V was pared by 3 bases and J by 4 bases, with 12 bases between. The CDR3 length is 15 residues.

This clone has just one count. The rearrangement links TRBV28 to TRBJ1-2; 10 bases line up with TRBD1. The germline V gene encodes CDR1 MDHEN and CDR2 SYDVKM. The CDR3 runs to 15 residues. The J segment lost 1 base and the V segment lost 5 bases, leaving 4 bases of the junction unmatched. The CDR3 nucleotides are TGTGCCAGCAGTCCCGGGACAGGGGTTAACTATGGCTACACCTTC. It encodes CASSPGTGVNYGYTF.

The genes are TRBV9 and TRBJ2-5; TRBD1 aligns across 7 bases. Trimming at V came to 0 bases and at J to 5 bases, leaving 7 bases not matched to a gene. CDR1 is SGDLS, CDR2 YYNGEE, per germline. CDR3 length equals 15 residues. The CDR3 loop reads CASSVAGTAFETQYF. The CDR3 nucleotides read TGTGCCAGCAGCGTAGCAGGGACAGCCTTTGAGACCCAGTACTTC.

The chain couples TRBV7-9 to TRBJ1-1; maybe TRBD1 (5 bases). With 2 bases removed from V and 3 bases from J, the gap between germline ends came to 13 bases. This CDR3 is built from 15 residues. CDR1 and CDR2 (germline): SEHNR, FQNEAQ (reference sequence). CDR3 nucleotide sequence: TGTGCCAGCAGCTTATTTAGGGGCTCGGACACTGAAGCTTTCTTT. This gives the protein CASSLFRGSDTEAFF.

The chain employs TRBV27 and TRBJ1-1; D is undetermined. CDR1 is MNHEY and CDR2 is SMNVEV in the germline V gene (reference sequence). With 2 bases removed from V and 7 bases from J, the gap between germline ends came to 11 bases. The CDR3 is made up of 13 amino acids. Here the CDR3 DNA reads TGTGCCAGCAGTTTACGGCAGACGGGTGAAGCTTTCTTT. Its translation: CASSLRQTGEAFF.

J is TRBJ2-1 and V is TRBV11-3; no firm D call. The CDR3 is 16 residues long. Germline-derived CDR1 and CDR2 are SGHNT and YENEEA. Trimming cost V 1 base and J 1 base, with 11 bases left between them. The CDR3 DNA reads TGTGCCAGCAGCTTAGGTCCGGGTGGTTCCTACAATGAGCAGTTCTTC. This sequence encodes CASSLGPGGSYNEQFF.

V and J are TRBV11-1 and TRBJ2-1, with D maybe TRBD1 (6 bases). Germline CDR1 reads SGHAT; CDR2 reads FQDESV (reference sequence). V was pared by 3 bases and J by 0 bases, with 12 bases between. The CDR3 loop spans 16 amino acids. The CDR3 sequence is CASSLGPDSSYNEQFF. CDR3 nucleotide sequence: TGTGCCAGCAGCTTGGGCCCGGACAGCTCCTACAATGAGCAGTTCTTC.

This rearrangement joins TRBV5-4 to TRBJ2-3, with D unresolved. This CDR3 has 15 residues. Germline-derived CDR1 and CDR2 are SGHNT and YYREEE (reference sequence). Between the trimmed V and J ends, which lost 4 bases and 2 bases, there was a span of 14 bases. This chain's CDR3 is CASSAAGSNTDTQYF. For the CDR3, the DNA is TGTGCCAGCAGCGCCGCCGGGTCCAACACAGATACGCAGTATTTT.

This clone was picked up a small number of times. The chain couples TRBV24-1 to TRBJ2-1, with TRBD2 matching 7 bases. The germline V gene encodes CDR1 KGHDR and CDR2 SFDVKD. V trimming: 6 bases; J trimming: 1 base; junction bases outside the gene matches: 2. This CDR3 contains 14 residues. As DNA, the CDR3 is TGTGCCACCAGTCGCGGGGGTTCCTACAATGAGCAGTTCTTC. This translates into CATSRGGSYNEQFF.

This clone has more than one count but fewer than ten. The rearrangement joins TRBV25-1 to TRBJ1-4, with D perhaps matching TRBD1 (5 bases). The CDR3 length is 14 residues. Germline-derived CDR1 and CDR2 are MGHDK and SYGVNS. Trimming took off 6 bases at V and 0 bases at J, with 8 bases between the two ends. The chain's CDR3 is CASRDTATNEKLFF. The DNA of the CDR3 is TGTGCCAGCAGGGACACCGCAACTAATGAAAAACTGTTTTTT.

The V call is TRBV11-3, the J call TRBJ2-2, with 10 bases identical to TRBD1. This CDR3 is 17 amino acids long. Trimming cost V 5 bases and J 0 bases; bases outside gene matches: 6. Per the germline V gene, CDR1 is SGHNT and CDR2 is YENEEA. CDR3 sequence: CASSPGQGRSNTGELFF. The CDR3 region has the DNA TGTGCCAGCAGCCCGGGACAGGGGCGTTCGAACACCGGGGAGCTGTTTTTT.

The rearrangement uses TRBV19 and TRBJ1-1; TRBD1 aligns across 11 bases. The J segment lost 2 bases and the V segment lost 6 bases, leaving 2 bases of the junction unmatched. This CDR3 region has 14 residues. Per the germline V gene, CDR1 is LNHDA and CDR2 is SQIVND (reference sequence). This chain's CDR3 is CASRGQGANTEAFF. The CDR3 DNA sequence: TGTGCCAGTAGAGGACAGGGGGCAAACACTGAAGCTTTCTTT.

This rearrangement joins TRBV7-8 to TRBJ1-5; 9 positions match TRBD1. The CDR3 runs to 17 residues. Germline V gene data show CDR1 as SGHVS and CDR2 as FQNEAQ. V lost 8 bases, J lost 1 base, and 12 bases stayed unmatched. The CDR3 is CASRITGGIGSNQPQHF. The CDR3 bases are TGTGCCAGCCGAATTACAGGGGGCATAGGCAGCAATCAGCCCCAGCATTTT.

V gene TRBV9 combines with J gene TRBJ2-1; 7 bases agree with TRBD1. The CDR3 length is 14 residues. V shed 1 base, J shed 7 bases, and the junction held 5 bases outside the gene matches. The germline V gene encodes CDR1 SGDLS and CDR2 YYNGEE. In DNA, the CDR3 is TGTGCCAGCAGCGTAATCCCCAGGGGGAATGAGCAGTTCTTC. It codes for CASSVIPRGNEQFF.

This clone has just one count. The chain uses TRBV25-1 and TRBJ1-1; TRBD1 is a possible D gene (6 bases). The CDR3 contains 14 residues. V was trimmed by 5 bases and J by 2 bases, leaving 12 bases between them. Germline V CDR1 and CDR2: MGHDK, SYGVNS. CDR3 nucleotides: TGTGCCAGCAGTCACCAGGGGCAAAACACTGAAGCTTTCTTT. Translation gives CASSHQGQNTEAFF.

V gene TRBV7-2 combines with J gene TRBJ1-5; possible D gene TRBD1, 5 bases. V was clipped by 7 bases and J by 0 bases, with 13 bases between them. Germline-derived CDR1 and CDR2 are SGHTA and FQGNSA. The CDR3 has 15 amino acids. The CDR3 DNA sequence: TGTGCCAGCAACCCGGACACGTATAGCAATCAGCCCCAGCATTTT. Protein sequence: CASNPDTYSNQPQHF.

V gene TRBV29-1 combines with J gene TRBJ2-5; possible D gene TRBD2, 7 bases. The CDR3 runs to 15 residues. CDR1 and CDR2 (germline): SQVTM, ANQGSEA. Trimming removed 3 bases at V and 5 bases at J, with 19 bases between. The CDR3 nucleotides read TGCAGCGTTGATGTCAACAGGGAGGGTCGGGAGACCCAGTACTTC. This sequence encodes CSVDVNREGRETQYF.

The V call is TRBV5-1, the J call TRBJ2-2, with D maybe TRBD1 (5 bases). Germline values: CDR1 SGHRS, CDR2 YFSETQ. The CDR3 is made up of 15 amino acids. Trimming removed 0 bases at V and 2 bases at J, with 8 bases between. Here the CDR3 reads CASSLEGINTGELFF. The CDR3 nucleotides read TGCGCCAGCAGCTTGGAGGGGATAAACACCGGGGAGCTGTTTTTT.

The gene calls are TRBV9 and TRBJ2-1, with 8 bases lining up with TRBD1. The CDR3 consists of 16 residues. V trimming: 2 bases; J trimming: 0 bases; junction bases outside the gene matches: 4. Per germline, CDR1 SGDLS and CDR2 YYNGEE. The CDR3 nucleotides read TGTGCCAGCAGCGTCGGGACAGGAAGCTCCTACAATGAGCAGTTCTTC. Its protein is CASSVGTGSSYNEQFF.

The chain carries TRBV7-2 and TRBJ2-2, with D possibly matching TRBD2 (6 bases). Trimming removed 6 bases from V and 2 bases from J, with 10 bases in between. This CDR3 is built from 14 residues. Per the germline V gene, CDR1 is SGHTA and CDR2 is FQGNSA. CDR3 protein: CASSRGTNTGELFF. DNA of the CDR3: TGTGCCAGCAGTCGGGGGACCAACACCGGGGAGCTGTTTTTT.

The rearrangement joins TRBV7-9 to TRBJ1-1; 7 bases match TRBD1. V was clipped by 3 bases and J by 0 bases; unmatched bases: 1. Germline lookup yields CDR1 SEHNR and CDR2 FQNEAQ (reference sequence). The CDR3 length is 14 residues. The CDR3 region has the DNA TGTGCCAGCAGCTTGGGGACAGTGAACACTGAAGCTTTCTTT. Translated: CASSLGTVNTEAFF.

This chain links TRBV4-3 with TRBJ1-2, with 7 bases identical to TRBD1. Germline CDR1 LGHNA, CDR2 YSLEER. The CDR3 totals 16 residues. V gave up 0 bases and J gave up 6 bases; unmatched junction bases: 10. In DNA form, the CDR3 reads TGCGCCAGCAGCCAAGACACTAAGACAGGGTCGGATGGCTACACCTTC. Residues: CASSQDTKTGSDGYTF.